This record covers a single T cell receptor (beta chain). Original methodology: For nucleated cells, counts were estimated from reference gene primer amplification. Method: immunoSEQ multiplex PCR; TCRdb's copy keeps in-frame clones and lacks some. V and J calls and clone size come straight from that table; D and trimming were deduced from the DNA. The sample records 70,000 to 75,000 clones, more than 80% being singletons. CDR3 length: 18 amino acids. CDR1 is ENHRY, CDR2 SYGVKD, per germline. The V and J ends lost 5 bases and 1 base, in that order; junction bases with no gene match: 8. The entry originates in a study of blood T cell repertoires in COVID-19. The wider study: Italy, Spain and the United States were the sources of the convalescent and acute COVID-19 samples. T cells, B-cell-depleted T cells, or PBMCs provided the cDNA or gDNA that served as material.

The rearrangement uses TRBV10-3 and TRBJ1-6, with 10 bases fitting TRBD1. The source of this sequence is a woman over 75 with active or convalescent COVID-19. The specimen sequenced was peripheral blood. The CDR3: CAISPGTGVRSYNSPLHF. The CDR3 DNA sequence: TGTGCCATCAGTCCCGGGACAGGGGTTAGGTCCTATAATTCACCCCTCCACTTT.